The 2 T cell receptor beta chains in this list originate from one sample, sequenced in a study of cytomegalovirus exposure and HLA in healthy donors. The PCR had 60 Vbeta and 13 Jbeta primers. TCRdb keeps only in-frame clones here, not all; method: immunoSEQ multiplex PCR. The table lists approximately 130,000 clones, under 85% of them singletons. What was sequenced was PBMCs. The receptors shown here come from a man aged 25 to 40 in good health and CMV-seronegative.

This clone was observed a handful of times. The genes are TRBV27 and TRBJ2-7; the match to TRBD1 covers 7 bases. CDR3 length: 15 amino acids. Germline loops: CDR1 MNHEY, CDR2 SMNVEV (reference sequence). The V gene end was trimmed by 4 bases and the J gene end by 0 bases; junction bases not matched to a gene: 6. Here the CDR3 DNA reads TGTGCCAGCAGTTCGGGACAGACGGGCTCCTACGAGCAGTACTTC. It translates to CASSSGQTGSYEQYF.

The V gene is TRBV28, the J gene TRBJ2-7, with 9 bases lining up with TRBD2. The junction had 4 bases not matched to a gene; V was cut back by 5 bases and J by 2 bases. The CDR3 contains 14 residues. CDR1 is MDHEN and CDR2 is SYDVKM in the germline V gene. The CDR3 sequence: CASSKAGGPYEQYF. In DNA, the CDR3 is TGTGCCAGCAGTAAAGCGGGAGGACCCTACGAGCAGTACTTC.